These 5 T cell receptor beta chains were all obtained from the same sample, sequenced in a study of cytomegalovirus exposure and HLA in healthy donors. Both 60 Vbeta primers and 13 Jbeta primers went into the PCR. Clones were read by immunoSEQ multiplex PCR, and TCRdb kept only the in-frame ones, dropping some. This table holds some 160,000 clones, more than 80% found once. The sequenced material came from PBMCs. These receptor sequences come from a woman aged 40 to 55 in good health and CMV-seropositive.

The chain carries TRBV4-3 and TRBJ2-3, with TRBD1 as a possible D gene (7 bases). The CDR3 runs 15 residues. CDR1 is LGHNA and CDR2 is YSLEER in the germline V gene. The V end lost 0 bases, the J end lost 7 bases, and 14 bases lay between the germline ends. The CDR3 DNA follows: TGCGCCAGCAGCCAAGATGACCCAGGGGGGCATACGCAGTATTTT. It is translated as CASSQDDPGGHTQYF.

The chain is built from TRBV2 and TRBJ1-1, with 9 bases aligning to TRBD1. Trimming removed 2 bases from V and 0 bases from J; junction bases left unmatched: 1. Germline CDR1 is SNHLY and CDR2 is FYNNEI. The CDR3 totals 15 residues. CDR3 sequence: CASSERDRVNTEAFF. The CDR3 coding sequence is TGTGCCAGCAGTGAAAGGGACAGGGTGAACACTGAAGCTTTCTTT.

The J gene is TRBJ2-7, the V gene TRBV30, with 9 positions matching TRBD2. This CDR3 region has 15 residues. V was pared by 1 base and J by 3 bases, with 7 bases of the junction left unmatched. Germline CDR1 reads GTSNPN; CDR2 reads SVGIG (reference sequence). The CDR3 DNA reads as TGTGCCTGGAGTGCTGGACTAGCGCAAAACTACGAGCAGTACTTC. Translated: CAWSAGLAQNYEQYF. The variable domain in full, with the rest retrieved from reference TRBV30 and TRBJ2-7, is SQTIHQWPATLVQPVGSPLSLECTVEGTSNPNLYWYRQAAGRGLQLLFYSVGIGQISSEVPQNLSASRPQDRQFILSSKKLLLSDSGFYLCAWSAGLAQNYEQYFGPGTRLTVT.

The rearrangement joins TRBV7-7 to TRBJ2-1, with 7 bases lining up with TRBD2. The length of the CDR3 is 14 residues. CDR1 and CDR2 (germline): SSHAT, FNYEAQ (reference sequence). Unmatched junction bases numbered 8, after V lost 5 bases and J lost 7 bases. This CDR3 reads CASSGGGLGNEQFF. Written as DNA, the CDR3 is TGTGCCAGCAGCGGGGGGGGACTGGGAAATGAGCAGTTCTTC.

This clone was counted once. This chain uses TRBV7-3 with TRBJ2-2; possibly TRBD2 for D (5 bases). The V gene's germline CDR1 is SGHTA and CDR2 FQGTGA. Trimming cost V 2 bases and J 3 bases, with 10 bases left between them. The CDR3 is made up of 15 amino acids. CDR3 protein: CASSLAGGDTGELFF. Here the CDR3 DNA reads TGTGCCAGCAGCTTAGCAGGAGGCGACACCGGGGAGCTGTTTTTT. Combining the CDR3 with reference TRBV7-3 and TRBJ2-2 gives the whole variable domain GAGVSQTPSNKVTEKGKYVELRCDPISGHTALYWYRQSLGQGPEFLIYFQGTGAADDSGLPNDRFFAVRPEGSVSTLKIQRTERGDSAVYLCASSLAGGDTGELFFGEGSRLTVL.